These T cell receptor beta chains were read from a single sample in a study of blood T cell repertoires in COVID-19. Assay: immunoSEQ multiplex PCR; the TCRdb copy retains only in-frame clones and omits some. The table includes about 400,000 clones, 70% to 90% detected once. The sequencing sample was made of peripheral blood. Receptors originate from a woman aged 60-70 years with COVID-19, enrolled during active disease. The CDR3 runs from the conserved cysteine through the conserved F or W. The order of the fields is CDR3 protein, CDR3 DNA, J gene, clone size, D gene, V gene. A D gene is named only where the DNA matches it firmly. Rows give clone size only sometimes, using once, few, many, or a class for an expanded clone.

CASSKTSGVFHEQFF	TGTGCCAGCAGCAAGACTAGCGGGGTTTTCCATGAGCAGTTCTTC	TRBJ2-1	.	TRBD2	TRBV5-6
CAISLGTGDYGYTF	TGTGCCATCAGTCTCGGGACAGGGGACTATGGCTACACCTTC	TRBJ1-2	.	TRBD1	TRBV10-3
CASSGDRDGYGYTF	TGTGCCAGCAGCGGGGACAGGGACGGCTATGGCTACACCTTC	TRBJ1-2	few	TRBD1	TRBV9
CASSLVTGEPAEAFF	TGTGCCAGCAGCTTAGTGACGGGTGAACCCGCTGAAGCTTTCTTT	TRBJ1-1	.	.	TRBV5-8
CASRGLATYEQYF	TGTGCCAGCAGGGGACTAGCTACCTACGAGCAGTACTTC	TRBJ2-7	.	TRBD2	TRBV2
CHGDSTKSGYTF	TGTCATGGGGACAGTACAAAGTCTGGCTACACCTTC	TRBJ1-2	.	TRBD1	TRBV3-1/TRBV3-2
CASSPPGGTEAFF	TGTGCCAGCAGCCCTCCAGGGGGCACTGAAGCTTTCTTT	TRBJ1-1	.	TRBD1	TRBV7-8
CASSADRNTGELFF	TGTGCCAGCAGCGCCGACAGGAACACCGGGGAGCTGTTTTTT	TRBJ2-2	.	.	TRBV9
CASSTRTGNFLVYGYTF	TGTGCCAGTAGTACCAGGACAGGGAATTTTCTAGTCTATGGCTACACCTTC	TRBJ1-2	.	TRBD1	TRBV19
CASSMGGTGVLSGANVLTF	TGTGCCAGTAGTATGGGTGGGACAGGGGTTCTCTCAGGGGCCAACGTCCTGACTTTC	TRBJ2-6	once	TRBD1	TRBV19
CASSAGQGYYGYTF	TGTGCCAGCAGCGCTGGACAGGGGTACTATGGCTACACCTTC	TRBJ1-2	.	TRBD1	TRBV6-5
CASSDGQDLTDTQYF	TGCGCCAGCAGTGATGGACAGGACCTCACAGATACGCAGTATTTT	TRBJ2-3	once	TRBD1	TRBV10-1
CAVDRGLYTGELFF	TGTGCCGTCGACAGGGGGCTTTACACCGGGGAGCTGTTTTTT	TRBJ2-2	.	TRBD1	TRBV30
CASSIVGGSPLHF	TGTGCCAGTAGTATAGTAGGAGGTTCACCCCTCCACTTT	TRBJ1-6	.	.	TRBV19
CASSPARGFEKLFF	TGTGCCAGCTCACCAGCGAGGGGGTTTGAAAAACTGTTTTTT	TRBJ1-4	.	.	TRBV18
CASSAPSGLAGNEQFF	TGTGCCAGCAGCGCACCCTCGGGACTAGCGGGCAATGAGCAGTTCTTC	TRBJ2-1	.	TRBD2	TRBV7-3
CASSLRRKGSGGDTDTQYF	TGTGCCAGCAGCTTAAGGAGGAAGGGCTCAGGGGGCGACACAGATACGCAGTATTTT	TRBJ2-3	.	TRBD1	TRBV11-2
CASSFLLGAGGDSGANVLTF	TGCGCCAGCAGCTTTTTGCTAGGGGCAGGGGGAGACTCTGGGGCCAACGTCCTGACTTTC	TRBJ2-6	.	TRBD1	TRBV5-1
CASSYSTGQPFQPGELFF	TGTGCCAGCAGTTACTCTACCGGACAGCCATTTCAACCCGGGGAGCTGTTTTTT	TRBJ2-2	.	.	TRBV6-2/TRBV6-3
CASSVDEGAGTEAFF	TGTGCCAGCAGCGTAGATGAGGGGGCAGGCACTGAAGCTTTCTTT	TRBJ1-1	.	TRBD1	TRBV9
CASSWGQGENEQYF	TGTGCCAGCAGCTGGGGACAGGGAGAAAACGAGCAGTACTTC	TRBJ2-7	.	TRBD1	TRBV5-6
CASSRLDRGFQETQYF	TGTGCCAGCAGCCGGCTGGACAGGGGATTCCAAGAGACCCAGTACTTC	TRBJ2-5	.	TRBD1	TRBV3-1/TRBV3-2
CAGYRVLQNTEAFF	TGTGCCGGATACAGGGTTCTACAGAACACTGAAGCTTTCTTT	TRBJ1-1	.	.	TRBV7-9
CASTTYLNTEAFF	TGTGCCAGCACCACATATTTGAACACTGAAGCTTTCTTT	TRBJ1-1	.	.	TRBV7-2
CASYTGSDYGYTF	TGTGCCAGCTACACGGGGTCTGATTATGGCTACACCTTC	TRBJ1-2	.	.	TRBV6-6
CAWSVGTGNPQYF	TGTGCCTGGAGTGTAGGGACAGGGAACCCCCAGTACTTC	TRBJ2-7	.	TRBD1	TRBV30
CASSYRTSPGADNEQFF	TGTGCCAGCAGCTACCGGACTAGCCCTGGGGCTGACAATGAGCAGTTCTTC	TRBJ2-1	.	TRBD2	TRBV11-2
CSVEVLGRDRGRANYGYTF	TGCAGCGTTGAAGTCCTGGGGAGGGACAGGGGCCGAGCTAACTATGGCTACACCTTC	TRBJ1-2	.	TRBD1	TRBV29-1
CAWSWGRLRGSEAFF	TGTGCCTGGAGTTGGGGGAGACTCAGGGGGTCTGAAGCTTTCTTT	TRBJ1-1	.	TRBD1	TRBV30
CASSVASGMIPRNDAFF	TGTGCCAGCAGCGTAGCTTCGGGGATGATCCCTCGGAACGACGCTTTCTTT	TRBJ1-1	.	.	TRBV9
CASTDRLSYEQYF	TGTGCCAGTACCGACAGGCTCTCCTACGAGCAGTACTTC	TRBJ2-7	.	.	TRBV12-3/TRBV12-4
CASSLRTGSTDTQYF	TGTGCCAGCAGCCTTAGGACAGGGAGCACAGATACGCAGTATTTT	TRBJ2-3	few	TRBD1	TRBV3-1/TRBV3-2
CATSDFTGTQYF	TGTGCCACCAGTGATTTTACAGGGACCCAGTACTTC	TRBJ2-5	.	.	TRBV24-1
CASSEEGRGGNTEAFF	TGTGCCAGCAGTGAAGAGGGGCGCGGGGGGAACACTGAAGCTTTCTTT	TRBJ1-1	.	.	TRBV2
CASSLALAGGSIGELFF	TGTGCCAGCAGCTTAGCCCTAGCGGGGGGTTCGATCGGGGAGCTGTTTTTT	TRBJ2-2	.	TRBD2	TRBV7-8
CASQGLAGGRSEQFF	TGTGCCAGCCAGGGGCTAGCGGGGGGGCGGAGTGAGCAGTTCTTC	TRBJ2-1	.	TRBD2	TRBV19
CASSLAGGNSPLHF	TGTGCCAGCAGCCTAGCAGGGGGCAATTCACCCCTCCACTTT	TRBJ1-6	.	TRBD1	TRBV7-3
CASSHGPGSYEQYF	TGTGCCAGCAGCCACGGACCGGGGTCCTACGAGCAGTACTTC	TRBJ2-7	.	.	TRBV14
CASSPRGQGTEAFF	TGTGCCAGCTCACCAAGGGGACAGGGGACTGAAGCTTTCTTT	TRBJ1-1	.	TRBD1	TRBV18
CASSLALADYGYTF	TGTGCCAGCAGCTTAGCGTTGGCAGACTATGGCTACACCTTC	TRBJ1-2	few	.	TRBV7-2
CASSLAGRIEAFF	TGTGCCAGCAGCTTAGCCGGGAGAATTGAAGCTTTCTTT	TRBJ1-1	.	.	TRBV13
CASRLRDREHGYTF	TGTGCCAGCAGGCTCCGGGACAGGGAACATGGCTACACCTTC	TRBJ1-2	.	TRBD1	TRBV27
CASSYSGGGAWETQYF	TGTGCCAGCAGTTACTCCGGCGGGGGGGCATGGGAGACCCAGTACTTC	TRBJ2-5	.	TRBD2	TRBV6-5
CAIMKRVGGYTF	TGTGCCATCATGAAGAGGGTGGGTGGCTACACCTTC	TRBJ1-2	.	.	TRBV2
CASSLSSEGEQYF	TGTGCCAGCAGCTTATCTTCGGAGGGGGAGCAGTACTTC	TRBJ2-7	.	.	TRBV11-1
CASRLGQGYEQFF	TGTGCCAGTAGGCTGGGACAGGGCTATGAGCAGTTCTTC	TRBJ2-1	.	TRBD1	TRBV19
CASRPTGDANTGELFF	TGCGCCAGCAGGCCTACAGGGGACGCGAACACCGGGGAGCTGTTTTTT	TRBJ2-2	.	TRBD1	TRBV5-1
CASSTSGAADTQYF	TGTGCCAGTAGTACGAGCGGGGCCGCGGATACGCAGTATTTT	TRBJ2-3	.	TRBD2	TRBV19
CASSQEGAAKVSGANVLTF	TGTGCCAGCAGCCAAGAAGGGGCGGCTAAAGTTTCTGGGGCCAACGTCCTGACTTTC	TRBJ2-6	.	.	TRBV3-1/TRBV3-2
CASIGQWNYGYTF	TGTGCCAGTATAGGACAGTGGAACTATGGCTACACCTTC	TRBJ1-2	once	.	TRBV19
CASSPVGEGNTIYF	TGTGCCAGCAGCCCCGTCGGGGAGGGAAACACCATATATTTT	TRBJ1-3	once	.	TRBV7-2
CASSRDRANEKLFF	TGCGCCAGCAGCCGGGACAGGGCTAATGAAAAACTGTTTTTT	TRBJ1-4	.	TRBD1	TRBV4-3
CASRKPGQGNGEQFF	TGCGCCAGCAGGAAACCGGGACAGGGGAACGGTGAGCAGTTCTTC	TRBJ2-1	once	TRBD1	TRBV10-2
CAWSFGQNQPQHF	TGTGCCTGGAGCTTTGGACAGAACCAGCCCCAGCATTTT	TRBJ1-5	.	.	TRBV30